These 25 T cell receptor beta chains came from one sample sequenced in a study of CD8+CD57+ T cells in acquired aplastic anemia. CDR3 and TCR beta VDJ profiling relied on genomic DNA as the template. MiXCR, run by TCRdb on the reads, gives a single entry per CDR3 protein. The table lists some 200,000 distinct CDR3 sequences, around 49% of them singletons. It was patients with CD8+CD57+ cell expansion by flow cytometry who were chosen for sequencing. The sequenced sample was sorted CD4+, CD8+, or CD8+CD57+ T cells (not recorded which) from PBMCs. These receptors were collected from a human donor with aplastic anemia.

The J gene is TRBJ1-1, the V gene TRBV12-3 or TRBV12-4; D uncertain. The V end lost 8 bases, the J end lost 6 bases, and 16 bases lay between the germline ends. The CDR3 consists of 13 residues. This CDR3 is CASQKDGIAEAFF. As DNA, the CDR3 is TGTGCCAGCCAGAAGGATGGGATCGCTGAAGCTTTCTTT.

Turning to this clonotype: Because the CDR3 is missing its conserved closing phenylalanine or tryptophan, this is likely a read error. Because the CDR3's place on the DNA is in doubt, the DNA is left out and the CDR3 is given as listed by TCRdb. The rearrangement links TRBV6-5 to TRBJ2-5; the D call in the table, TRBD1, was not verified against the DNA. Germline CDR1 reads MNHEY; CDR2 reads SVGAGI. The CDR3 is 9 residues long, counting both termini. The CDR3 sequence is CASSQGIYY.

V and J are TRBV12-3 or TRBV12-4 and TRBJ1-1, with 10 positions matching TRBD1. With V trimmed by 4 bases and J by 0 bases, 5 bases remained unmatched. The CDR3 contains 16 residues. CDR3: CASSWDRGRMNTEAFF. CDR3 sequence (DNA): TGTGCCAGCAGTTGGGACAGGGGCCGAATGAACACTGAAGCTTTCTTT.

V gene TRBV30 combines with J gene TRBJ2-2; 8 bases fit TRBD2. The CDR3 is 17 amino acids. Germline CDR1 reads GTSNPN; CDR2 reads SVGIG (reference sequence). Germline trimming cut 1 base from V and 5 bases from J; bases unmatched to any gene: 12. Here the CDR3 DNA reads TGTGCCTGGAGTGAACGGGGGGGCCGGTCTCGGACCGGGGAGCTGTTTTTT. Its protein product is CAWSERGGRSRTGELFF.

In this sample, this clonotype turned up many times. The chain carries TRBV5-1 and TRBJ2-1; 10 positions agree with TRBD2. Germline CDR1 reads SGHRS; CDR2 reads YFSETQ. Germline trimming cut 5 bases from V and 4 bases from J; bases unmatched to any gene: 9. The CDR3 contains 16 residues. The CDR3 protein is CASSSTLAGDYNEQFF. The CDR3 bases are TGCGCCAGCAGTTCCACCCTAGCGGGGGATTACAATGAGCAGTTCTTC.

This clonotype was counted at least ten times. This chain uses TRBV9 with TRBJ2-1; no firm D call. The germline gives CDR1 SGDLS, CDR2 YYNGEE. The ends were cut back, 0 bases at V and 5 bases at J, with 9 bases in the middle. The CDR3 covers 14 residues. CDR3 in amino acids: CASSVGVGHNEQFF. CDR3 DNA sequence: TGTGCCAGCAGCGTAGGGGTAGGGCACAATGAGCAGTTCTTC.

The rearrangement joins TRBV29-1 to TRBJ2-7, with 11 positions matching TRBD1. This CDR3 comprises 14 residues. With V trimmed by 6 bases and J by 6 bases, 10 bases remained unmatched. Germline V gives CDR1 SQVTM, CDR2 ANQGSEA. The CDR3 DNA reads as TGCAGCGTATCCCCGGGACAGGGGGGCGTCGAGCAGTACTTC. Translated, it gives CSVSPGQGGVEQYF.

In regard to this clonotype: A much larger clone sits a single nucleotide away, making a read error possible. This chain links TRBV12-3 or TRBV12-4 with TRBJ1-5; the D gene is possibly TRBD1 (6 bases). This CDR3 has 15 residues. CDR3 residues: CASSLQGTMSQPQRF. The CDR3 bases are TGTGCCAGCAGTTTGCAGGGGACGATGAGTCAGCCCCAGCGTTTT.

In DNA, the CDR3 is TGCGCCAGCAGCCGCGTCCCCCCCGGAGGCATTTCCTACAATGAGCAGTTCTTC. This gives the protein CASSRVPPGGISYNEQFF. This sequence joins TRBV4-1 and TRBJ2-1, with D perhaps TRBD2 (5 bases). This CDR3 spans 18 amino acids. Deletions cut 4 bases from V and 1 base from J, with 20 bases between. CDR1 is MGHRA and CDR2 is YSYEKL in the germline V gene.

A remark on this clonotype: A read error may explain this, as a much larger clone is one base away. The J gene is TRBJ1-2, the V gene TRBV7-2, with D possibly matching TRBD1 (6 bases). The CDR3 covers 17 residues. Per germline, CDR1 SGHTA and CDR2 FQGNSA. The chain's CDR3 is CVSSPRTDATVFYGHTF. CDR3 sequence (DNA): TGTGTCAGCAGCCCCCGGACAGACGCGACGGTTTTCTATGGCCACACCTTC.

The chain carries TRBV6-5 and TRBJ1-2; 9 bases line up with TRBD1. CDR1 is MNHEY, CDR2 SVGAGI, per germline. The trim removed 4 bases at V and 5 bases at J, leaving 8 bases unmatched. The length of the CDR3 is 15 residues. CDR3 amino acids: CASSFGQGPLYGYTF. The CDR3 nucleotides read TGTGCCAGCAGTTTCGGACAGGGGCCGTTATATGGCTACACCTTC.

The J gene is TRBJ1-6, the V gene TRBV12-3 or TRBV12-4; D possibly corresponds to TRBD1 (5 bases). V dropped 2 bases and J dropped 14 bases, with 13 bases sitting between them. The CDR3 length is 13 residues. CDR3: CASSLYRGETLHF. CDR3 sequence (DNA): TGTGCCAGCAGTTTATATAGGGGAGAGACCCTCCACTTT.

Many counts were recorded for this clonotype. This chain links TRBV20-1 with TRBJ2-5, with 9 bases identical to TRBD2. V was clipped by 6 bases and J by 2 bases; unmatched bases: 7. The CDR3 is 14 residues long. Per the germline V gene, CDR1 is DFQATT and CDR2 is SNEGSKA (reference sequence). CDR3 sequence reads: CSAGRGGRQETQYF. In DNA, the CDR3 is TGCAGTGCAGGGCGGGGGGGCCGTCAAGAGACCCAGTACTTC.

The chain has TRBV18 and TRBJ1-1, with a tentative D call TRBD1 (6 bases). This CDR3 region has 15 residues. Germline V gene sequence: CDR1 KGHSH, CDR2 LQKENI. The germline V and J ends were trimmed by 6 bases and 4 bases, with 18 bases remaining between them. The CDR3: CASSPDRCRGTEAFF. The DNA of the CDR3 is TGTGCCAGCTCGCCCGACAGGTGCCGGGGCACTGAAGCTTTCTTT.

This rearrangement joins TRBV20-1 to TRBJ2-7; D gene ambiguous. The CDR3 is made up of 13 amino acids. Germline values: CDR1 DFQATT, CDR2 SNEGSKA (reference sequence). V dropped 2 bases and J dropped 2 bases, with 10 bases sitting between them. The CDR3 bases are TGCAGTGCTAGAACACAGCTAACCTACGAGCAGTACTTC. The encoded protein is CSARTQLTYEQYF.

About this clonotype itself: No conserved phenylalanine or tryptophan ends this CDR3, so it is likely a read error. The chain has TRBV10-3 and TRBJ2-7; TRBD2 matches 10 bases. This CDR3 spans 14 amino acids. CDR1 and CDR2 from the germline V gene are ENHRY and SYGVKD. CDR3 coding DNA: TGTGTCATCAGTACTAGCGGGGAACCCTACGAGCAGTACCTC. Translated: CVISTSGEPYEQYL.

This chain connects TRBV29-1 to TRBJ1-4, with D unresolved. The CDR3 spans 15 residues. Trimming took off 1 base at V and 0 bases at J, with 9 bases between the two ends. Germline V gene data show CDR1 as SQVTM and CDR2 as ANQGSEA. The CDR3 nucleotides read TGCAGCGTTGAAGGGACGGCAACAACTAATGAAAAACTGTTTTTT. It codes for CSVEGTATTNEKLFF.

The genes are TRBV9 and TRBJ2-3, with D hard to call. CDR1 is SGDLS, CDR2 YYNGEE, per germline. The CDR3 runs 12 residues. Trimming stripped 0 bases from V and 5 bases from J, with 4 bases between. CDR3 bases: TGTGCCAGCAGCGTAGACAGAGATACGCAGTATTTT. Translating it yields CASSVDRDTQYF.

This clonotype showed up many times. The chain combines TRBV7-8 with TRBJ2-1, with 8 positions matching TRBD2. Germline V gives CDR1 SGHVS, CDR2 FQNEAQ. The CDR3 is made up of 15 amino acids. V trimming: 3 bases; J trimming: 4 bases; junction bases outside the gene matches: 5. The CDR3 here is CASSFGTSGYNEQFF. DNA for the CDR3: TGTGCCAGCAGCTTTGGTACTAGCGGATACAATGAGCAGTTCTTC.

In this sample, this clonotype turned up many times. This chain links TRBV5-1 with TRBJ2-2; unclear D gene. Germline CDR1 and CDR2: SGHRS and YFSETQ. There are 13 residues in the CDR3. The ends were cut back, 5 bases at V and 0 bases at J, with 5 bases in the middle. Written as DNA, the CDR3 is TGCGCCAGCAGTAAAACGAACACCGGGGAGCTGTTTTTT. This translates into CASSKTNTGELFF.

In regard to this clonotype: A much larger clone differs from this one at a single base, so this may be a read error. The rearrangement links TRBV7-9 to TRBJ1-1; the D gene is possibly TRBD1 (5 bases). The CDR3 spans 13 residues. In germline, CDR1 is SEHNR, CDR2 FQNEAQ (reference sequence). The CDR3 spells CASSLAGGTEALF. The CDR3 nucleotides read TGTGCCAGCAGCTTAGCGGGGGGGACTGAAGCTCTCTTT. Variable domain in full (rest from reference TRBV7-9 and TRBJ1-1): DTGVSQNPRHKITKRGQNVTFRCDPISEHNRLYWYRQTLGQGPEFLTYFQNEAQLEKSRLLSDRFSAERPKGSFSTLEIQRTEQGDSAMYLCASSLAGGTEALFGQGTRLTVV.

The J gene is TRBJ1-5, the V gene TRBV7-9; 11 nucleotides match TRBD1. Germline V gene data show CDR1 as SEHNR and CDR2 as FQNEAQ (reference sequence). This CDR3 has 16 residues. V dropped 5 bases and J dropped 5; count of bases not matched to a gene: 8. CDR3 DNA: TGTGCCAGCAGCGGATTGGGACAGGGGGAGGATCAGCCCCAGCATTTT. The encoded protein is CASSGLGQGEDQPQHF.

The chain has TRBV15 and TRBJ1-6; D is possibly TRBD1 (6 bases). Trimming left V 0 bases short and J 8 bases short, with 23 bases between. The germline V gene encodes CDR1 LNHNV and CDR2 YYDKDF (reference sequence). The CDR3 is made up of 19 amino acids. As DNA, the CDR3 is TGTGCCACCAGCAGAGATTGGTCCGAAGAGCCAGGGGTAGATTCACCCCTCCACTTT. Its protein is CATSRDWSEEPGVDSPLHF. Full variable domain (outside the CDR3, taken from reference TRBV15 and TRBJ1-6): DAMVIQNPRYQVTQFGKPVTLSCSQTLNHNVMYWYQQKSSQAPKLLFHYYDKDFNNEADTPDNFQSRRPNTSFCFLDIRSPGLGDTAMYLCATSRDWSEEPGVDSPLHFGNGTRLTVT.

This chain links TRBV2 with TRBJ1-2; weak D call: TRBD1 (6 bases). The CDR3 sequence is 14 residues long. Deletions cut 8 bases from V and 6 bases from J, with 19 bases between. In germline, CDR1 is SNHLY, CDR2 FYNNEI. CDR3 sequence reads: CASGKAGGLDGYTF. The CDR3 DNA is TGTGCCAGCGGTAAAGCGGGGGGGCTCGATGGCTACACCTTC.

V gene TRBV6-5 combines with J gene TRBJ2-7, with 12 bases matching TRBD1. CDR1 MNHEY and CDR2 SVGAGI come from the germline V gene. The CDR3 has 14 residues. Unmatched junction bases numbered 5, after V lost 5 bases and J lost 6 bases. The CDR3 coding sequence is TGTGCCAGCAGTCCCGGGACAGGGGGCTTCGAGCAGTACTTC. The encoded protein is CASSPGTGGFEQYF.